Listed below are T cell receptor beta chains from one sample, sequenced in a study of cytomegalovirus exposure and HLA in healthy donors. Assay used: immunoSEQ multiplex PCR; TCRdb lists only in-frame clones, some missing. The sample shows about 130,000 clones, about 80% of them seen only once. The sample was PBMCs. These receptors all come from a man aged 45-65 years in good health and CMV-seronegative. CDR3s include the opening cysteine and the closing phenylalanine or tryptophan. Fields, in order: clone size, J gene, D gene, V gene, CDR3 DNA, CDR3 protein. The D gene is left open where the match is weak. The size entry is marked missing in some rows and otherwise reads once, few, many or a size class.

few,TRBJ1-4,NA,TRBV2,TGTGCCAGCAGTGAAGGGCGGCTCGGGAATGAAAAACTGTTTTTT,CASSEGRLGNEKLFF
NA,TRBJ2-2,NA,TRBV11-3,TGTGCCAGCAGCCTAGGGGTGGGGGGGAACACCGGGGAGCTGTTTTTT,CASSLGVGGNTGELFF
NA,TRBJ2-7,TRBD1,TRBV11-2,TGTGCCAGTACGCCCGGGACAGGGGGGGACTACGAGCAGTACTTC,CASTPGTGGDYEQYF
NA,TRBJ2-1,TRBD2,TRBV25-1,TGTGCCAGCAGTCCGGCGGGAGGGGAAAGGAATGAGCAGTTCTTC,CASSPAGGERNEQFF
NA,TRBJ1-1,NA,TRBV29-1,TGCAGCGTCCAGGCGATGAACACTGAAGCTTTCTTT,CSVQAMNTEAFF
NA,TRBJ2-3,NA,TRBV7-2,TGTGCCAGCAGCAAGGACCCGGGAACTGATACGCAGTATTTT,CASSKDPGTDTQYF
NA,TRBJ1-3,NA,TRBV5-1,TGCGCCAGCAGCTTGGAAGCGGGCGTTGGAAACACCATATATTTT,CASSLEAGVGNTIYF
NA,TRBJ2-1,TRBD2,TRBV10-3,TGTGCCATTGGGACTAGCGGAGGGCCCTACAATGAGCAGTTCTTC,CAIGTSGGPYNEQFF
few,TRBJ1-4,NA,TRBV29-1,TGCAGCGTTCACGGGTCGAATGAAAAACTGTTTTTT,CSVHGSNEKLFF
few,TRBJ2-7,NA,TRBV28,TGTGCCAGCAGCTGGGGAAGGGGCCTCTCCTACGAGCAGTACTTC,CASSWGRGLSYEQYF
NA,TRBJ2-3,NA,TRBV2,TGTGCCAGCAGTGAAGGGTCACGGAGAGATACGCAGTATTTT,CASSEGSRRDTQYF
NA,TRBJ2-7,TRBD1,TRBV7-2,TGTGCCAGCAGCTACGACAGGGGTCCCTCCTACGAGCAGTACTTC,CASSYDRGPSYEQYF
NA,TRBJ1-1,NA,TRBV6-1,TGTGCCAGCAGTGCGGGGGACACTGAAGCTTTCTTT,CASSAGDTEAFF
NA,TRBJ2-2,TRBD2,TRBV27,TGTGCCAGCAGTTTGTCCATGGCTAGCGGGAGGACCGGGGAGCTGTTTTTT,CASSLSMASGRTGELFF
once,TRBJ2-7,TRBD1,TRBV5-1,TGCGCCAGCAGCTCGACAGGGGGCCCGGCCTACGAGCAGTACTTC,CASSSTGGPAYEQYF
NA,TRBJ2-1,NA,TRBV13,TGTGCCAGCAGCTTAGGCGGGAAGGCTTCGCGCTCCTACAATGAGCAGTTCTTC,CASSLGGKASRSYNEQFF
NA,TRBJ2-7,NA,TRBV23-1,TGCGCCAGCAGTCAATCGACTCGCCCGTACTACGAGCAGTACTTC,CASSQSTRPYYEQYF
NA,TRBJ2-5,NA,TRBV7-9,TGTGCCAGCAGCTTAACGCAGGGTCAAGAGACCCAGTACTTC,CASSLTQGQETQYF
NA,TRBJ2-7,NA,TRBV7-2,TGTGCCAGCAGCCCAGGGGGGCAGGGCGGCGAGCAGTACTTC,CASSPGGQGGEQYF
NA,TRBJ2-3,TRBD1,TRBV6-6,TGTGCCAGCAGTTTACAGGGGGCTTTCAGTCTAGATACGCAGTATTTT,CASSLQGAFSLDTQYF
NA,TRBJ2-2,TRBD2,TRBV2,TGTGCCAGCAGCCGCCCCGGGACTAGCGGGAGAGGCCGGGAGCTGTTTTTT,CASSRPGTSGRGRELFF
once,TRBJ1-1,TRBD1,TRBV7-2,TGTGCCAGCAGCCGCCGGGGACAGGGGTACACTGAAGCTTTCTTT,CASSRRGQGYTEAFF
NA,TRBJ2-7,NA,TRBV15,TGTGCCACCAGCAGGCGGGACCCCGCCTACGAGCAGTACTTC,CATSRRDPAYEQYF
NA,TRBJ2-1,NA,TRBV29-1,TGCAGCGTGCGCCTACCGGGCGGGGTGGATGAGCAGTTCTTC,CSVRLPGGVDEQFF
NA,TRBJ2-1,NA,TRBV7-2,TGTGCCAGCAGCTTATACGGGAATAATGAGCAGTTCTTC,CASSLYGNNEQFF
NA,TRBJ2-5,TRBD1,TRBV6-5,TGTGCCAGCAGTTGGGACAGGGGCGGGACCCAGTACTTC,CASSWDRGGTQYF
few,TRBJ2-2,TRBD2,TRBV11-2,TGTGCCAGCAGCTTGGCGGGAGGGGTCGGCGGGGAGCTGTTTTTT,CASSLAGGVGGELFF
NA,TRBJ1-3,NA,TRBV2,TGTGCCAGCAGTGCAGGGCCTGGAAACACCATATATTTT,CASSAGPGNTIYF
once,TRBJ2-2,NA,TRBV6-6,TGTGCCAGCAGTTACTCGGAGGCAACAAACGGGGAGCTGTTTTTT,CASSYSEATNGELFF
once,TRBJ2-5,TRBD1,TRBV28,TGTGCCAGCAGTGTGACAGGGGTTTCCGGGGAGACCCAGTACTTC,CASSVTGVSGETQYF
NA,TRBJ2-1,NA,TRBV2,TGTGCCAGCAGTGAATTTCGGTACAATGAGCAGTTCTTC,CASSEFRYNEQFF
NA,TRBJ2-2,NA,TRBV6-1,TGTGCCAGCAGTGAACCCGGACAGAACACCGGGGAGCTGTTTTTT,CASSEPGQNTGELFF
NA,TRBJ2-7,NA,TRBV7-2,TGTGCCAGCAGCCCGGCGTTTGGGCCCGAGCAGTACTTC,CASSPAFGPEQYF
NA,TRBJ2-3,TRBD1,TRBV7-9,TGTGCCAGCAGCTCAAGAGGACAGGTGGACTCCACAGATACGCAGTATTTT,CASSSRGQVDSTDTQYF
NA,TRBJ2-1,TRBD2,TRBV7-8,TGTGCCAGCAGCTTAACCGGCGGGAGGGTTGAGCAGTTCTTC,CASSLTGGRVEQFF
once,TRBJ1-2,NA,TRBV6-5,TGTGCCAGCAGAGGCCCAGGGATGAACTATGGCTACACCTTC,CASRGPGMNYGYTF
NA,TRBJ2-7,NA,TRBV10-3,TGTGCCATCAGTGAGTCAGAGAGAAGCTCCTACGAGCAGTACTTC,CAISESERSSYEQYF
NA,TRBJ2-1,TRBD2,TRBV19,TGTGCCAGTAGTATAGGCTCTAGCGGAACTTACAATGAGCAGTTCTTC,CASSIGSSGTYNEQFF
NA,TRBJ2-2,NA,TRBV13,TGTGCCAGCAGCTTTGAAAGCCCCGGGGAGCTGTTTTTT,CASSFESPGELFF
NA,TRBJ2-2,NA,TRBV7-9,TGTGCCAGCAGCCCGGGGGTTGGCACCGGGGAGCTGTTTTTT,CASSPGVGTGELFF
few,TRBJ2-2,NA,TRBV7-2,TGTGCCAGCAGCTTAAGGGGGAGCACCGGGGAGCTGTTTTTT,CASSLRGSTGELFF
once,TRBJ2-5,NA,TRBV7-7,TGTGCTAGCAGCTCAGACCCAGGGGTCTCGGGGGAGACCCAGTACTTC,CASSSDPGVSGETQYF
NA,TRBJ1-3,NA,TRBV19,TGTGCCAGTAGTATCAGGGCCGCTGGAAACACCATATATTTT,CASSIRAAGNTIYF
once,TRBJ2-7,TRBD1,TRBV6-1,TGTGCCAGCAGTGAAGCTTCGGACAGGGGGCTCGCCCTATCCTACGAGCAGTACTTC,CASSEASDRGLALSYEQYF